The rows below give T cell receptor beta chains drawn from one sample of a study of tumor-infiltrating lymphocytes in primary liver carcinoma. MiXCR, applied by TCRdb to the multiplex PCR reads, yields one record per CDR3 protein. The data hold roughly 120,000 distinct CDR3 sequences, with 64% observed a single time. Sequenced material: liver tumor tissue from sampling region 3. The receptor set was obtained from a woman aged 55-70 years with primary liver carcinoma and hepatitis B virus infection. Both conserved end residues are part of each CDR3. The D gene is left open where the match is weak. The size entry is marked missing in some rows and otherwise reads once, few, many or a size class.

V gene: TRBV28
clone size: many
J gene: TRBJ1-1
D gene: .
CDR3 protein: CASSPTGGMNTEAFF
CDR3 DNA: TGTGCCAGCAGTCCCACTGGGGGGATGAACACTGAAGCTTTCTTT

V gene: TRBV24-1
clone size: few
J gene: TRBJ2-1
D gene: TRBD2
CDR3 protein: CATSDPGREEQFF
CDR3 DNA: TGTGCCACCAGTGATCCTGGGCGGGAGGAGCAGTTCTTC

V gene: TRBV14
clone size: .
J gene: TRBJ2-1
D gene: .
CDR3 protein: CASSPVWWADVNEQFF
CDR3 DNA: TGTGCCAGCAGCCCTGTTTGGTGGGCGGATGTAAATGAGCAGTTCTTC

V gene: TRBV25-1
clone size: .
J gene: TRBJ2-3
D gene: .
CDR3 protein: CVSSLGRDTQYF
CDR3 DNA: TGTGTCAGCAGTCTGGGGAGGGATACGCAGTATTTT

V gene: TRBV11-2
clone size: .
J gene: TRBJ2-7
D gene: .
CDR3 protein: CASSLEGPRHYEQYF
CDR3 DNA: TGTGCCAGCAGCTTAGAGGGACCGAGACACTACGAGCAGTATTTC

V gene: TRBV11-2
clone size: .
J gene: TRBJ2-7
D gene: .
CDR3 protein: CASSLIVASDRNF
CDR3 DNA: TGTGCAAGCAGCTTAATAGTTGCGTCCGACCGTAACTTC

V gene: TRBV6-5
clone size: many
J gene: TRBJ2-1
D gene: TRBD1
CDR3 protein: CASSYRPPGGSYNEQFF
CDR3 DNA: TGTGCCAGCAGTTACCGTCCCCCAGGGGGCTCCTACAATGAGCAGTTCTTC

V gene: TRBV24-1
clone size: .
J gene: TRBJ2-3
D gene: TRBD2
CDR3 protein: CATSDSSGRAAVTQYF
CDR3 DNA: TGTGCCACCAGTGACTCTAGCGGGAGGGCGGCAGTTACGCAGTATTTT

V gene: TRBV28
clone size: many
J gene: TRBJ2-1
D gene: TRBD2
CDR3 protein: CASSPTFGSGSSYNEQFF
CDR3 DNA: TGTGCCAGCAGTCCGACCTTTGGGAGCGGGAGCTCCTACAATGAGCAGTTCTTC

V gene: TRBV28
clone size: .
J gene: TRBJ2-7
D gene: .
CDR3 protein: CANRRQEEQYF
CDR3 DNA: TGTGCCAACAGGAGACAGGAAGAGCAGTACTTC

V gene: TRBV5-1
clone size: few
J gene: TRBJ2-4
D gene: TRBD2
CDR3 protein: CASSLGTLAAIAKNIQYF
CDR3 DNA: TGCGCCAGCAGCTTGGGGACTCTAGCGGCAATAGCCAAAAACATTCAGTACTTC

V gene: TRBV5-1
clone size: medium-sized
J gene: TRBJ1-1
D gene: .
CDR3 protein: CASSLGRGDGGDNTEAFF
CDR3 DNA: TGCGCCAGCAGCTTGGGACGAGGAGACGGTGGGGATAACACTGAAGCTTTCTTT

V gene: TRBV7-2
clone size: .
J gene: TRBJ1-1
D gene: .
CDR3 protein: CAGSFGQKTEAFF
CDR3 DNA: TGTGCCGGCAGCTTCGGTCAGAAAACTGAAGCTTTCTTT

V gene: TRBV29-1
clone size: .
J gene: TRBJ2-7
D gene: TRBD2
CDR3 protein: CSVDGLAGVEDEQYF
CDR3 DNA: TGCAGCGTTGATGGACTAGCGGGAGTTGAGGACGAGCAGTACTTC

V gene: TRBV6-1
clone size: .
J gene: TRBJ2-5
D gene: .
CDR3 protein: CANSVRGRETQYF
CDR3 DNA: TGTGCCAACAGTGTCAGGGGCCGGGAGACCCAGTACTTC

V gene: TRBV29-1
clone size: .
J gene: TRBJ1-2
D gene: .
CDR3 protein: CSVKGGNDGYTF
CDR3 DNA: TGCAGCGTTAAGGGAGGAAATGACGGCTACACCTTC

V gene: TRBV11-2
clone size: .
J gene: TRBJ1-6
D gene: .
CDR3 protein: CAGSLEWGDNSPLHF
CDR3 DNA: TGTGCCGGCAGCTTAGAATGGGGGGATAATTCACCCCTCCACTTT

V gene: TRBV28
clone size: .
J gene: TRBJ2-7
D gene: .
CDR3 protein: CASSLGGSSYEQYF
CDR3 DNA: TGTGCCAGCAGTTTGGGGGGAAGCTCCTACGAGCAGTACTTC

V gene: TRBV11-2
clone size: .
J gene: TRBJ2-4
D gene: TRBD2
CDR3 protein: CSSSLGTSGSNDKNLQYF
CDR3 DNA: TGTTCCAGCAGCCTCGGGACTAGCGGGAGCAACGACAAGAACCTTCAGTACTTC

V gene: TRBV28
clone size: many
J gene: TRBJ2-7
D gene: TRBD1
CDR3 protein: CASSFRGYEQYF
CDR3 DNA: TGTGCCAGCAGTTTCAGGGGGTACGAGCAGTACTTC

V gene: TRBV29-1
clone size: many
J gene: TRBJ2-7
D gene: TRBD1
CDR3 protein: CSVVRTGNEQYF
CDR3 DNA: TGCAGCGTTGTTAGGACAGGGAACGAGCAGTACTTC

V gene: TRBV28
clone size: few
J gene: TRBJ2-3
D gene: TRBD1
CDR3 protein: CASKTGQGATQYF
CDR3 DNA: TGTGCCAGTAAAACGGGACAGGGGGCGACGCAGTATTTT